This entry concerns a single T cell receptor beta chain. What it recognizes is unknown. V lost 4 bases to trimming and J lost 4 bases; unmatched junction nucleotides: 10. The CDR3 sequence is 15 residues long. Germline CDR1 SGDLS, CDR2 YYNGEE. This entry belongs to a study of OX40 agonist ivuxolimab in advanced cancers. At the level of the study: The patients' treatment was ivuxolimab, an agonistic anti-OX40 (CD134) antibody.

Sequenced by immunoSEQ multiplex PCR; TCRdb stores in-frame clones only, minus some. The sample records 80,000 to 100,000 clones, roughly nine tenths being singletons. Study-wide results and limits: There were, on average, more expanded clones in CD8+ T cells than in CD4+.

Autoimmune disease history or systemic immunosuppression excluded patients. The clonotype originates from an adult with an advanced solid tumor such as melanoma, head and neck, liver or kidney cancer. J is TRBJ1-1 and V is TRBV9, with TRBD1 identical over 7 bases. Source: CD4+ or CD8+ T cells sorted from blood, taken in a trial of the OX40 agonist ivuxolimab. CDR3 protein: CASSPRTGKGTEAFF. The DNA for the CDR3 is TGTGCCAGCAGCCCTCGGACAGGCAAGGGCACTGAAGCTTTCTTT.